This TCR beta chain was observed in a study of cytomegalovirus exposure and HLA in healthy donors. Study results and limitations: The CMV antigen specificity of a few CMV-associated chains was confirmed through in vitro analysis.

Germline CDR1 is PRHDT and CDR2 is FYEKMQ (reference sequence). The CDR3 runs to 15 residues. Losses at the gene ends were 0 bases for V and 4 bases for J; bases not matched to a gene: 1. Regarding this clone: Its antigen is still unknown.

Here immunoSEQ multiplex PCR was the method, and the copy in TCRdb shows in-frame clones only, minus some. The sample lists nearly 200,000 clones; around 80% were seen once. The source of this sequence is a woman aged 30 to 39 in good health and CMV-seropositive. Input material: PBMCs. The chain has TRBV13 and TRBJ2-1; 9 bases match TRBD2. This CDR3 reads CASSLGTSGYNEQFF. Written as DNA, the CDR3 is TGTGCCAGCAGCTTAGGGACTAGCGGTTACAATGAGCAGTTCTTC.